A single T cell receptor (beta chain) is shown here with its context. CDR1 and CDR2 (germline): SGHTA, FQGNSA. V shed 0 bases and J shed 10 bases, with 13 bases lying between them. This CDR3 has 14 residues. This entry belongs to a study of shared clonotypes between healthy human individuals. Study-level information: Three plates each covered CD4 naive and memory; CD8 naive two, CD8 memory one.

Execution of the assay was at deep level. Produced via immunoSEQ multiplex PCR; TCRdb's table is partial and in-frame only. The data contain some 2,000,000 clones, 95% of them singletons. The sequencing input was naive CD4+ T cells sorted from blood. Subset meaning: CD45RA+ positively selected. J is TRBJ2-1 and V is TRBV7-2, with D tentatively TRBD1 or TRBD2 (6 bases each). This clonotype originated in a man aged 18 to 29 in good health. The CDR3 region is CASSLAWGALEQFF. CDR3 in DNA: TGTGCCAGCAGCTTAGCTTGGGGGGCCCTCGAGCAGTTCTTC. The whole variable domain, remainder taken from reference TRBV7-2 and TRBJ2-1, is GAGVSQSPSNKVTEKGKDVELRCDPISGHTALYWYRQSLGQGLEFLIYFQGNSAPDKSGLPSDRFSAERTGGSVSTLTIQRTQQEDSAVYLCASSLAWGALEQFFGPGTRLTVL.